This T cell receptor beta chain was identified during a study of shared clonotypes between healthy human individuals. Comment on this clone: Its antigen is undetermined.

The table came from immunoSEQ multiplex PCR; TCRdb's copy has only in-frame clones and leaves some out. The profile shows a few million clones, around nine tenths of them singletons. Donors, healthy HIV-negative adults, lacked recent acute infections or vaccinations. Study-wide results and caveats: Apart from blood, nothing was sampled; tissue repertoires likely differ. Naive subsets typically showed greater estimated richness than memory subsets.

There are 16 residues in the CDR3. Germline values: CDR1 SGHRS, CDR2 YFSETQ. The trim removed 3 bases at V and 8 bases at J, leaving 11 bases unmatched. This sequence originates from a man between 18 and 29 years old in good health. The gene calls are TRBV5-1 and TRBJ2-1; the match to TRBD2 covers 10 bases. Sample: naive CD4+ T cells sorted from blood. Specified subset: CD45RA+ positively selected. CDR3 sequence (DNA): TGCGCCAGCAGCTCGCAAGCGGGAGGGCCGGATGATGAGCAGTTCTTC. Encoded protein: CASSSQAGGPDDEQFF.